This T cell receptor (beta chain) appears in the sequencing data of a study of blood T cell repertoires in COVID-19. Across the study: There were acute and convalescent COVID-19 samples, and they came from the United States, Italy and Spain.

Measured with immunoSEQ multiplex PCR; TCRdb has only the in-frame clones, and not every one. This repertoire shows some 190,000 clones, 80% found once; its top ten account for about 7%. This CDR3 has 12 residues. Germline assignment: CDR1 SGHAT and CDR2 FQNNGV. Trimming left V 6 bases short and J 5 bases short, with 10 bases between. This TCR was sampled from a man in his 60s with acute or convalescent COVID-19. The chain employs TRBV11-2 and TRBJ1-2; D is ambiguous. Sequencing was performed on peripheral blood. DNA of the CDR3: TGTGCCAGCAGGTCAACATATTATGGCTACACCTTC. Translation gives CASRSTYYGYTF.